This TCR beta chain came from a study of cytomegalovirus exposure and HLA in healthy donors. With 60 Vbeta and 13 Jbeta primers, the PCR was carried out. This table comes from immunoSEQ multiplex PCR, and its TCRdb copy is limited to in-frame clones, with some not included. Here the sample spans hundreds of thousands of clones, roughly 78% being singletons. About this clone itself: The antigen remains undetermined.

Germline V gene data show CDR1 as LNHNV and CDR2 as YYDKDF (reference sequence). The CDR3 spans 15 residues. The V end lost 0 bases, the J end lost 7 bases, and 15 bases lay between the germline ends. General study findings and limits: Reportedly, fewer N-insertions than the 666-donor mean appeared in an Asian-associated ancestry cluster in a later analysis.

The sequence was collected from a boy younger than 18 in good health and CMV-seronegative. The specimen was PBMCs. The chain employs TRBV15 and TRBJ1-1; D is undetermined. The CDR3 protein is CATSRDFTPAGEAFF. The CDR3 nucleotides read TGTGCCACCAGCAGAGATTTTACACCAGCGGGTGAAGCTTTCTTT.